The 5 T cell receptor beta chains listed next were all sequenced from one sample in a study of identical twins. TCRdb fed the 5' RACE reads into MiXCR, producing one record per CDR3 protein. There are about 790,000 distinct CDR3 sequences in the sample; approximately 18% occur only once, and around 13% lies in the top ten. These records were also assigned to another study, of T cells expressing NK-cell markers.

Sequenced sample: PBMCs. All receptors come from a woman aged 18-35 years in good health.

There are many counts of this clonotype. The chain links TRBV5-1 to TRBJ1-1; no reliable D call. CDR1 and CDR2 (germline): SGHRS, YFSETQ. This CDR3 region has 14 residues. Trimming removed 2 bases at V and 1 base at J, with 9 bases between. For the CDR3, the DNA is TGCGCCAGCAGCTTCGGTCCGTCGAACACTGAAGCTTTCTTT. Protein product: CASSFGPSNTEAFF.

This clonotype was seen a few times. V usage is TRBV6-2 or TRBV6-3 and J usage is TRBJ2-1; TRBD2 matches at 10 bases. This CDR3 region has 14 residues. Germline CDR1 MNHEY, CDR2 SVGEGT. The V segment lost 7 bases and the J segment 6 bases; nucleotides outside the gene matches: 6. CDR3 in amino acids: CASKWTSGGNEQFF. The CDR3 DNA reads TGTGCCAGCAAATGGACTAGCGGAGGCAATGAGCAGTTCTTC.

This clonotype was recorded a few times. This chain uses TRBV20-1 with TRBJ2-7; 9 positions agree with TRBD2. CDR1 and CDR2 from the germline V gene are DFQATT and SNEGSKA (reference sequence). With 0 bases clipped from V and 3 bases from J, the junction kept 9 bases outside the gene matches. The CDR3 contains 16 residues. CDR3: CSARDQGAGGNYEQYF. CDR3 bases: TGCAGTGCTAGAGATCAAGGAGCGGGAGGTAACTACGAGCAGTACTTC.

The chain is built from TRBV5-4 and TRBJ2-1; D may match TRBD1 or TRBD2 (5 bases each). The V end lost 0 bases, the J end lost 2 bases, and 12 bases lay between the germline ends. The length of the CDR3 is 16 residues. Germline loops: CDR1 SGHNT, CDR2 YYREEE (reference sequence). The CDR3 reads CASSLAGTLTYNEQFF. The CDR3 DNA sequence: TGTGCCAGCAGCTTGGCCGGGACGTTGACCTACAATGAGCAGTTCTTC.

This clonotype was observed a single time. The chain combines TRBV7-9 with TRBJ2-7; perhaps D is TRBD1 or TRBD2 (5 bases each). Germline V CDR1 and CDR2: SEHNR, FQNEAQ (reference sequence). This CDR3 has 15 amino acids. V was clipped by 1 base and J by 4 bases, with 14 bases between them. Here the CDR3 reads CASSLESGLLYEQYF. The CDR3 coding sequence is TGTGCCAGCAGCTTAGAATCGGGGCTTTTATACGAGCAGTACTTC.